This T cell receptor beta chain was obtained from a study of radiotherapy plus CTLA-4 blockade in lung cancer. In regard to this clone: Its specificity is unknown.

The CDR3 contains 17 residues. Germline V gene sequence: CDR1 SGHRS, CDR2 YFSETQ. Trimming pared 0 bases from V and 2 bases from J, leaving 17 bases between. The study's findings and limits: Per reports, early blood T cell clone dynamics, plus interferon-beta, forecast response most strongly.

Sequencing was performed with immunoSEQ multiplex PCR; in TCRdb, only in-frame clones are kept and a portion is missing. The sample has approximately 110,000 clones, about four fifths seen once. The rearrangement uses TRBV5-1 and TRBJ2-5; D is perhaps TRBD1 or TRBD2 (5 bases each). This TCR was sampled from a human donor with non-small cell lung cancer that progressed on radiotherapy plus ipilimumab. Some clones in this sample may be carry-over from other donors' samples. Specimen: peripheral blood, collected from a patient treated with radiotherapy plus ipilimumab. In nucleotides, the CDR3 is TGCGCCAGCAGCTTGGTAGGGGCAGGCCCGGGGCAAGAGACCCAGTACTTC. Protein sequence: CASSLVGAGPGQETQYF.